This T cell receptor beta chain comes out of a study of regulatory T cells in long-lasting Graves disease. Time point denoted: newly diagnosed GD, antithyroid drugs for less than 3 months. Extracted PBMC RNA gave rise to the TCR library. Libraries of TCR beta came from iRepertoire HTBI primers plus Arm-PCR of CDR3 regions. TCRdb re-called the multiplex PCR reads through MiXCR, storing one row per CDR3 protein. The data show about 540,000 distinct CDR3 sequences, with roughly 13% seen just once and roughly 10% held by the top ten. This clonotype was detected ten times or more. A further study also used this sample, focusing on T cells in Graves' hyperthyroidism and ophthalmopathy.

This receptor was taken from a man aged 25 to 40 with Graves disease. This specimen was peripheral blood mononuclear cells (PBMCs), taken at new diagnosis, from a patient treated with antithyroid drugs.

The CDR3 region has the DNA TGTGCCAGCAGTTACTCGCCCGCTTCGGATGGCTACACCTTC. Its translation is CASSYSPASDGYTF. The chain combines TRBV6-2 or TRBV6-3 with TRBJ1-2; the D is unclear. V was clipped by 0 bases and J by 6 bases, with 11 bases between them. The CDR3 runs to 14 residues. Per germline, CDR1 MNHEY and CDR2 SVGEGT.